The entry below gives a single T cell receptor beta chain sequence along with its context. The record originates from a study of T cell responses to AZD1222 COVID-19 vaccine. Repertoires were generated with immunoSEQ multiplex PCR, while TCRdb's copy carries only in-frame clones and drops some. The table shows around 80,000 clones, with 80% to 90% occurring only once. This CDR3 is built from 14 residues. Germline-derived CDR1 and CDR2 are KGHSH and LQKENI. Trimming at V came to 2 bases and at J to 8 bases, leaving 1 base not matched to a gene. The sequences come from peripheral blood, collected 28 days after the second AZD1222 dose. The J gene is TRBJ1-6, the V gene TRBV18; the match to TRBD1 covers 9 bases. The TCR originated in an adult who received the AZD1222 COVID-19 vaccine. Here the CDR3 reads CASSPRDRDSPLHF. As DNA, the CDR3 is TGTGCCAGCTCACCAAGGGACAGGGATTCACCCCTCCACTTT.